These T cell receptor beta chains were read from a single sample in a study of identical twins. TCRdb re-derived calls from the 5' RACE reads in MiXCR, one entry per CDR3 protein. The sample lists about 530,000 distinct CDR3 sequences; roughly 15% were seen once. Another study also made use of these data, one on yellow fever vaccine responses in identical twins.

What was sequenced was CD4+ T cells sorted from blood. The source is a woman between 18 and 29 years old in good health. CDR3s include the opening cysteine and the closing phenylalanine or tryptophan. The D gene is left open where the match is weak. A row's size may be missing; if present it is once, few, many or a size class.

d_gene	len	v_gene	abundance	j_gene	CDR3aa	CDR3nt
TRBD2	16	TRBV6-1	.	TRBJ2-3	CASRQTSGVPTDTQYF	TGTGCCAGCAGACAGACTAGCGGGGTACCCACAGATACGCAGTATTTT
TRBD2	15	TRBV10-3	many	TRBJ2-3	CATRLAGGSTDTQYF	TGTGCCACGCGACTAGCGGGGGGGTCCACAGATACGCAGTATTTT
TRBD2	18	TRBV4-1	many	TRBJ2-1	CASSQGTSGGASYNEQFF	TGCGCCAGCAGCCAAGGGACTAGCGGGGGGGCCTCCTACAATGAGCAGTTCTTC
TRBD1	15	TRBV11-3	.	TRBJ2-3	CASTRGQGDTDTQYF	TGTGCCAGCACCAGGGGACAGGGGGACACAGATACGCAGTATTTT
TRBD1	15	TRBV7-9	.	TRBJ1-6	CASSQRQGNNSPLHF	TGTGCCAGCAGCCAACGACAGGGGAATAATTCACCCCTCCACTTT
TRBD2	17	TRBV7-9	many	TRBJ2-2	CASSLGLAGDLAGELFF	TGTGCCAGCAGCTTGGGCCTAGCGGGAGATCTGGCCGGGGAGCTGTTTTTT
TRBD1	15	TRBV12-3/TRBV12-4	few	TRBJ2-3	CASSLQQGARDTQYF	TGTGCCAGCAGTTTACAGCAGGGGGCGCGGGATACGCAGTATTTT
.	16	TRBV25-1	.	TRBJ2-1	CASSAILGNRVNEQFF	TGTGCCAGCAGTGCGATTCTAGGGAACAGGGTTAATGAGCAGTTCTTC
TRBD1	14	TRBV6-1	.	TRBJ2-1	CASRQGEVDNEQFF	TGTGCCAGCAGACAGGGGGAGGTGGACAATGAGCAGTTCTTC
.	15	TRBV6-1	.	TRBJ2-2	CASSEGHRPTGELFF	TGTGCCAGCAGTGAAGGTCACCGACCCACCGGGGAGCTGTTTTTT
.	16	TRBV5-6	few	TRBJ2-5	CASSFGQSINQETQYF	TGTGCCAGCAGCTTCGGACAGAGCATTAACCAAGAGACCCAGTACTTC
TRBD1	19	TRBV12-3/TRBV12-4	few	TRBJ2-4	CASRDRREPGQGARNIQYF	TGTGCCAGTAGGGATAGGCGGGAACCGGGACAGGGGGCGAGAAACATTCAGTACTTC
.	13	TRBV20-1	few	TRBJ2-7	CSARDSGPYEQYF	TGCAGTGCTAGAGATTCAGGTCCCTACGAGCAGTACTTC
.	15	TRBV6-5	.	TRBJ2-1	CASSYSLALYNEQFF	TGTGCCAGCAGTTACTCCCTAGCGCTGTACAATGAGCAGTTCTTC
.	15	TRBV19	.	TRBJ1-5	CASSIGENSNQPQHF	TGTGCCAGTAGTATAGGGGAAAATAGCAATCAGCCCCAGCATTTT
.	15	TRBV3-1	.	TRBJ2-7	CASSQDRFPRGEQYF	TGTGCCAGCAGCCAAGATCGTTTTCCCCGGGGAGAGCAGTACTTC
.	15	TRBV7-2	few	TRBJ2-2	CASSLEWAMTGELFF	TGTGCCAGCAGCTTAGAGTGGGCAATGACCGGGGAGCTGTTTTTT
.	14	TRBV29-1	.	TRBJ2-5	CSVAATALQETQYF	TGCAGCGTTGCAGCGACAGCGCTCCAAGAGACCCAGTACTTC
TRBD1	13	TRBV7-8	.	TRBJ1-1	CASSSGTATEAFF	TGTGCCAGCAGCTCAGGGACAGCGACTGAAGCTTTCTTT
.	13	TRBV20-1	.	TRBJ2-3	CSAGGRDTDTQYF	TGCAGTGCTGGGGGGAGAGACACAGATACGCAGTATTTT
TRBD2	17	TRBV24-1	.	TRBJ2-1	CATSDSLSSGSGREQFF	TGTGCCACCAGTGATTCTCTTTCTAGCGGGAGTGGCCGTGAGCAGTTCTTC
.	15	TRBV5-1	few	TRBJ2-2	CASSPDSLNTGELFF	TGCGCCAGCAGCCCGGACTCCCTGAACACCGGGGAGCTGTTTTTT
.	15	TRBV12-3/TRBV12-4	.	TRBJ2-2	CASSRIHIWAGELFF	TGTGCCAGCAGCCGGATACATATTTGGGCCGGGGAGCTGTTTTTT
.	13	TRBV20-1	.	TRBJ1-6	CSAGQGRGSPLHF	TGCAGTGCGGGGCAGGGGAGGGGTTCACCCCTCCACTTT
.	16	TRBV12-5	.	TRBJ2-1	CASGRPTFHPYNEQFF	TGTGCTAGTGGTCGGCCGACTTTCCACCCCTACAATGAGCAGTTCTTC
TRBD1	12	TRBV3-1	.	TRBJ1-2	CASSRTGTGYTF	TGTGCCAGCAGCCGGACAGGGACGGGCTACACCTTC
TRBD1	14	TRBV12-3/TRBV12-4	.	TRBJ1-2	CASSAGTDNYGYTF	TGTGCCAGCAGTGCCGGGACAGATAACTATGGCTACACCTTC
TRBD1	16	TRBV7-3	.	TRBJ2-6	CASSKTGTGAANVLTF	TGTGCCAGCAGCAAAACCGGGACAGGCGCGGCCAACGTCCTGACTTTC
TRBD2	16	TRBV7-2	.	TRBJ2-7	CASSLGLAGGVYEQYF	TGTGCCAGCAGCCTCGGACTAGCGGGAGGAGTTTACGAGCAGTACTTC
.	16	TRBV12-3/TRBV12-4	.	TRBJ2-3	CASTLDPSAGADTQYF	TGTGCCAGCACCTTAGATCCTAGCGCCGGCGCAGATACGCAGTATTTT
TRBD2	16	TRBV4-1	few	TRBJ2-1	CASSQDFGRAFIEQFF	TGCGCCAGCAGCCAAGATTTCGGGAGGGCCTTTATTGAGCAGTTCTTC
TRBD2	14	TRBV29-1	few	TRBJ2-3	CSVDSGGGTDTQYF	TGCAGCGTAGATAGCGGGGGGGGCACAGATACGCAGTATTTT
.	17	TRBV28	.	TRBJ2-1	CASSPAKPGLHHSEQFF	TGTGCCAGCAGCCCCGCGAAACCGGGACTCCATCATAGTGAGCAGTTCTTC
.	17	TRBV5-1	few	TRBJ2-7	CASSLLGTHIFSYEQYF	TGCGCCAGCAGCTTGCTTGGGACACATATTTTCTCCTACGAGCAGTACTTC
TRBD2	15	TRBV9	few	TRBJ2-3	CASSPRTSVPHTQYF	TGTGCCAGCAGCCCCAGGACTAGCGTCCCCCATACGCAGTATTTT
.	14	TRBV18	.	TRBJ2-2	CASSPPMGTGELFF	TGTGCCAGCTCACCGCCGATGGGCACCGGGGAGCTGTTTTTT